The 2 T cell receptor beta chains given below trace back to one sample, sequenced in a study of breast tumors, draining lymph nodes, adjacent tissues (dated by TCRdb to 2015 to 2016). The method was multiplex PCR. Sequencer: Illumina HiSeq 2000. TCRdb's own reprocessing of the public reads used fastp at Q25 and MiXCR and kept productive beta chains. Each entry is one CDR3 protein sequence, shown with its most common DNA and genes. The sample has under 250,000 distinct CDR3 sequences on record, about 32% of them singletons. Together, the top ten hold about 1.4% of the sample. Lymph node samples were obtained from the axillary draining lymph nodes of breast cancer patients. The specimen was axillary lymph node tissue. The receptor set was obtained from a female donor with breast cancer. Some clones in this sample may be carry-over from other donors' samples.

Regarding this clonotype: This may come from a read error, since a much larger clone is one base off. The V call is TRBV9, the J call TRBJ1-3; D not certain. Germline CDR1 is SGDLS and CDR2 is YYNGEE. This CDR3 has 14 amino acids. CDR3 in amino acids: CVSSVGPSGNTIYF. DNA for the CDR3: TGTGTCAGCAGCGTAGGCCCCTCTGGAAACACCATATATTTT.

This clonotype has ten or more counts. CDR3 coding DNA: TGTGCCACCCGGGCGGGGGCATTTCATGGCTACACCTTC. Translated, it gives CATRAGAFHGYTF. V gene TRBV6-5 combines with J gene TRBJ1-2, with TRBD1 as a possible D gene (6 bases). The CDR3 is 13 residues long. CDR1 and CDR2 from the germline V gene are MNHEY and SVGAGI. Trimming shortened V by 10 bases and J by 6 bases, and 18 bases separated the two germline ends.